The sequence of this T cell receptor beta chain was determined in a study of OX40 agonist ivuxolimab in advanced cancers. At the level of the study: Dose-escalation patients had hepatocellular carcinoma, melanoma, renal cell or head and neck cancer.

Germline V gene data show CDR1 as MGHDK and CDR2 as SYGVNS. The CDR3 spans 12 residues. V lost 4 bases to trimming and J lost 4 bases, with 7 bases between them. Worth noting for this clone: Its antigen is not known.

Repertoires were generated with immunoSEQ multiplex PCR, while TCRdb's copy carries only in-frame clones and drops some. The repertoire holds approximately 29,000 clones, roughly 79% seen once, with 11% in the top ten. Sampled blood was obtained at baseline, cycle 4 day 1, and cycle 7 day 1. Overall study findings and caveats: The mean number of expanded clones was higher in CD8+ T cells than in CD4+.

This TCR was sampled from an adult with an advanced solid tumor such as melanoma, head and neck, liver or kidney cancer. The chain carries TRBV25-1 and TRBJ2-5; D gene unclear. The sequenced sample was CD4+ or CD8+ T cells sorted from blood, obtained in a trial of the OX40 agonist ivuxolimab. CDR3 coding DNA: TGTGCCAGCAGTGTTAGTGGAGAGACCCAGTACTTC. Translated: CASSVSGETQYF.